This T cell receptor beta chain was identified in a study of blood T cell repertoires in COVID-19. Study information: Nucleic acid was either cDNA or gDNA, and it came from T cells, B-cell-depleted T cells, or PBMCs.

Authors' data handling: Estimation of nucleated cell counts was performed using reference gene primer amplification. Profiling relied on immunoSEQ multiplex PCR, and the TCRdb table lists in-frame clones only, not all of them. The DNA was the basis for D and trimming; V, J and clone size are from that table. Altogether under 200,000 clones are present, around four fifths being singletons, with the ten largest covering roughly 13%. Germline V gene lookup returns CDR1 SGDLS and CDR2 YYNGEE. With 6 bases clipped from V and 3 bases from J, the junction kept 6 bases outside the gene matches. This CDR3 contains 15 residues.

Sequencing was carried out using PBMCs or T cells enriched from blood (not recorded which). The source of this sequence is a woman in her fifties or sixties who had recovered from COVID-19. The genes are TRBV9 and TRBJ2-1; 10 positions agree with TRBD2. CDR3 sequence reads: CASTPAGGLYNEQFF. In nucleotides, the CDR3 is TGTGCCAGCACCCCAGCGGGGGGGCTCTACAATGAGCAGTTCTTC.